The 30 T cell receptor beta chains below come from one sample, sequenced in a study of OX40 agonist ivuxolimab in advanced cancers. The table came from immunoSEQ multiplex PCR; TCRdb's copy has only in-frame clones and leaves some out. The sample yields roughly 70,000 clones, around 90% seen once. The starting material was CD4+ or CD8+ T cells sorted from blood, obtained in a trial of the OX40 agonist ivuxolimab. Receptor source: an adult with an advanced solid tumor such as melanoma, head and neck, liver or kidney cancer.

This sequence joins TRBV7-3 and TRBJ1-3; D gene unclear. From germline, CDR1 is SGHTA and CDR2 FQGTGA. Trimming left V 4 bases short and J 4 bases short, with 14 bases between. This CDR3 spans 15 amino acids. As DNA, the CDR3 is TGTGCCAGCAGCTCAAACTCGGGAGGAGGAAACACCATATATTTT. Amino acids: CASSSNSGGGNTIYF.

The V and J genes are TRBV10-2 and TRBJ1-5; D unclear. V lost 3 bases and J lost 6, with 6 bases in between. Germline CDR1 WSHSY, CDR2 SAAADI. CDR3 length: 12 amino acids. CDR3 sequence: CASSDFGQPQHF. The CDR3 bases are TGCGCCAGCAGTGATTTTGGTCAGCCCCAGCATTTT.

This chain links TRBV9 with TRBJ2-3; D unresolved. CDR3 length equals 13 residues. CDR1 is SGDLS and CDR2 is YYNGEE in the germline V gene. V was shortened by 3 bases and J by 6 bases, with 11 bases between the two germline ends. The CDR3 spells CASSDSDRDTQYF. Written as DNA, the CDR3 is TGTGCCAGCAGCGACTCGGATCGTGATACGCAGTATTTT. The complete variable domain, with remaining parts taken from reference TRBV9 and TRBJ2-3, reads DSGVTQTPKHLITATGQRVTLRCSPRSGDLSVYWYQQSLDQGLQFLIQYYNGEERAKGNILERFSAQQFPDLHSELNLSSLELGDSALYFCASSDSDRDTQYFGPGTRLTVL.

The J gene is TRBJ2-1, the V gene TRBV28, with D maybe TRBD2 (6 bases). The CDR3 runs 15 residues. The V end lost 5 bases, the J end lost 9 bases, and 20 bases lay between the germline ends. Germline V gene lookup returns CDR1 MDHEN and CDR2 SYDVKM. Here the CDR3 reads CASSPRGTPRGEQFF. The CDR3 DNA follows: TGTGCCAGCAGTCCTCGGGGGACTCCCCGAGGTGAGCAGTTCTTC.

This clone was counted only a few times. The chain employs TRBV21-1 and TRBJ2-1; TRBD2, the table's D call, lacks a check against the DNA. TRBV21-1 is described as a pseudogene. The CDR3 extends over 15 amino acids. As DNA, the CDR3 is TGTGCCAGCAGCAAAGGGCTAGCGGGATACAATGAGCAGTTCTTC. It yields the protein CASSKGLAGYNEQFF.

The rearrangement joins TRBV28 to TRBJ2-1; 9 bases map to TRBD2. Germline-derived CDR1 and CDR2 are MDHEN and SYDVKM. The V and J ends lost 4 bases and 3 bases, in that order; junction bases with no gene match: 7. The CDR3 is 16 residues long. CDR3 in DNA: TGTGCCAGCAGTTCCGCCGCGGGGGGGCTCTACAATGAGCAGTTCTTC. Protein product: CASSSAAGGLYNEQFF.

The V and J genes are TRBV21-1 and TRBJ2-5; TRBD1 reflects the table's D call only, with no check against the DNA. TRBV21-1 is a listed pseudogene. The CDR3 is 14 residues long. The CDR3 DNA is TGTGCCAGCAGCACTAGGACAGGTTGGGAGACCCAGTACTTC. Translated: CASSTRTGWETQYF.

DNA for the CDR3: TGTGCCAGCACCTTGAGGGGGAGGAACACCGGGGAGCTGTTTTTT. Translation: CASTLRGRNTGELFF. The chain uses TRBV6-6 and TRBJ2-2; perhaps TRBD1 as D (6 bases). V gave up 7 bases and J gave up 1 base, with 13 bases separating them. The germline V gene has CDR1 MNHNY and CDR2 SVGAGI (reference sequence). The CDR3 is 15 residues long.

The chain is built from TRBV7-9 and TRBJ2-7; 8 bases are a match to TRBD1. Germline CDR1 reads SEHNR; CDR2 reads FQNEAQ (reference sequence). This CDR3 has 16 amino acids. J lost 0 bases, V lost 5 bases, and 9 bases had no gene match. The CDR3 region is CASSGPDRERSYEQYF. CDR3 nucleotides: TGTGCCAGCAGCGGACCGGACAGGGAGCGCTCCTACGAGCAGTACTTC.

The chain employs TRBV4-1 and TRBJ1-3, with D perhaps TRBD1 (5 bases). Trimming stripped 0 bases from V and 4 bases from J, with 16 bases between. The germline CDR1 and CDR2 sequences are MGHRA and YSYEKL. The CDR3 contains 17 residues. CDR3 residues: CASSQELRTIAGNTIYF. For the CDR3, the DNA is TGCGCCAGCAGCCAAGAACTTAGGACAATAGCGGGAAACACCATATATTTT.

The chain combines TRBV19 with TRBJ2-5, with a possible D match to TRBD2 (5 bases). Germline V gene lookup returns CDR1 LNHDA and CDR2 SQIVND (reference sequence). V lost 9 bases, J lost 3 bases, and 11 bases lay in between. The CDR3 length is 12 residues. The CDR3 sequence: CASGFGKETQYF. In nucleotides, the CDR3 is TGTGCCAGCGGATTCGGGAAAGAGACCCAGTACTTC.

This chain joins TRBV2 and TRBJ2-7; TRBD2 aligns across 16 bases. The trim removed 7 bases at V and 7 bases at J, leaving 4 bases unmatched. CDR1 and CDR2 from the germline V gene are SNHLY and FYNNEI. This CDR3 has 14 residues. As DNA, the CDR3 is TGTGCCAGCAACACGGGACTAGCGGGAGGGGAGCAGTACTTC. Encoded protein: CASNTGLAGGEQYF.

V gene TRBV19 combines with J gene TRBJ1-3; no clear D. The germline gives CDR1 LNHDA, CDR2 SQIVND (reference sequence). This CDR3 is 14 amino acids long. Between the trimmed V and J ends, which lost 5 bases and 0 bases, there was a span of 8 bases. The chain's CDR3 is CASSSRNSGNTIYF. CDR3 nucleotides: TGTGCCAGTAGTTCCCGGAACTCTGGAAACACCATATATTTT.

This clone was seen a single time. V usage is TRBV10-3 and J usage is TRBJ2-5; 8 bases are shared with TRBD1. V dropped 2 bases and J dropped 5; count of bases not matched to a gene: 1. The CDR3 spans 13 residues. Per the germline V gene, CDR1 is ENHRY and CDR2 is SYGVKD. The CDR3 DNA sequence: TGTGCCATCAGTGAGGGACAGGGTGAGACCCAGTACTTC. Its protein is CAISEGQGETQYF.

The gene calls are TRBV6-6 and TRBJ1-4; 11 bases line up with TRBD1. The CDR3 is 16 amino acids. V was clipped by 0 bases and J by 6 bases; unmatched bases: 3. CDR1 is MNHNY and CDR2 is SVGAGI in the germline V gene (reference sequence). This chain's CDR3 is CASSYSRTGGYEKLFF. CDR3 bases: TGTGCCAGCAGTTACTCCCGGACAGGGGGCTATGAAAAACTGTTTTTT.

CDR3 in amino acids: CSVDTGLAQETQYF. In nucleotides, the CDR3 is TGCAGCGTTGATACCGGACTAGCCCAAGAGACCCAGTACTTC. The chain carries TRBV29-1 and TRBJ2-5; 8 nucleotides agree with TRBD2. The junction had 4 bases not matched to a gene; V was cut back by 3 bases and J by 1 base. Germline V lookup: CDR1 SQVTM, CDR2 ANQGSEA. There are 14 residues in the CDR3.

The CDR3 DNA is TGCAGCGTCCAAGTTTCAGGGTCCCAGCCCCAGCATTTT. Its translation is CSVQVSGSQPQHF. This rearrangement joins TRBV29-1 to TRBJ1-5, with D possibly TRBD1 on 5 matching bases. The CDR3 sequence is 13 residues long. Trimming shortened V by 6 bases and J by 7 bases, and 16 bases separated the two germline ends. Germline V gene data show CDR1 as SQVTM and CDR2 as ANQGSEA.

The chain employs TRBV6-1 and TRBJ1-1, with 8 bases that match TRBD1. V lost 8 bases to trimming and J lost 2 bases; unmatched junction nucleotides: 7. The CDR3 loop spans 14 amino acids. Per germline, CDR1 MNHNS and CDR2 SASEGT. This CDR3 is CASPGQAINTEAFF. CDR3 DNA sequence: TGTGCCAGCCCGGGACAGGCTATTAACACTGAAGCTTTCTTT.

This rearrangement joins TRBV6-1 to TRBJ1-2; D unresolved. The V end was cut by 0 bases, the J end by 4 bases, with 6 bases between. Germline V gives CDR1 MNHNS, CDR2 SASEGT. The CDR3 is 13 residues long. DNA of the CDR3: TGTGCCAGCAGTGAAGCGCGTGCCTATGGCTACACCTTC. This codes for CASSEARAYGYTF.

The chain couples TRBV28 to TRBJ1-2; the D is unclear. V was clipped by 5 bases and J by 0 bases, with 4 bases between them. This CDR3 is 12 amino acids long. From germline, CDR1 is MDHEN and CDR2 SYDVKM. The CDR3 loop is CASSETNYGYTF. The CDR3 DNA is TGTGCCAGCAGTGAAACTAACTATGGCTACACCTTC.

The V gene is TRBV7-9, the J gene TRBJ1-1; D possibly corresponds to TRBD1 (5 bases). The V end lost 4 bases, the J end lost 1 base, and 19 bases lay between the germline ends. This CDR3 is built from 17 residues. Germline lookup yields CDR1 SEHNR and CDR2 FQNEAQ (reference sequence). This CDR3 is CASSSPGLHPANTEAFF. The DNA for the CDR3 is TGTGCCAGCAGCTCGCCGGGACTCCATCCAGCGAACACTGAAGCTTTCTTT.

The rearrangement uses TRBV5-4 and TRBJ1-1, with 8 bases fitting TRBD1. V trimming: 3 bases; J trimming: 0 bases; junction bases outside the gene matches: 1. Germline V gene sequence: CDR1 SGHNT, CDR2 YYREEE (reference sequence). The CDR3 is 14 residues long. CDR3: CASSWDRLNTEAFF. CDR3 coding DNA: TGTGCCAGCAGCTGGGACAGGCTGAACACTGAAGCTTTCTTT.

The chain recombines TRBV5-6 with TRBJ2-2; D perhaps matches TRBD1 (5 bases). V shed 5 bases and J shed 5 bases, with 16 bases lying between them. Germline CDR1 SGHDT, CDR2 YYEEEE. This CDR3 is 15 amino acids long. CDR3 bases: TGTGCCAGCAGTTTAACGACAGTGTCGACCGGGGAGCTGTTTTTT. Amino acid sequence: CASSLTTVSTGELFF. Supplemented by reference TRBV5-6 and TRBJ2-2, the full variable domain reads DAGVTQSPTHLIKTRGQQVTLRCSPKSGHDTVSWYQQALGQGPQFIFQYYEEEERQRGNFPDRFSGHQFPNYSSELNVNALLLGDSALYLCASSLTTVSTGELFFGEGSRLTVL.

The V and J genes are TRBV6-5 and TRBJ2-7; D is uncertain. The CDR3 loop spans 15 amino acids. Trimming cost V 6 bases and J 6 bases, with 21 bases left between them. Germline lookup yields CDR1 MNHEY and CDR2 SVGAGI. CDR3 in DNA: TGTGCCAGCAGGTCTTTGGGTAGGACGGCCCTCGAGCAGTACTTC. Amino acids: CASRSLGRTALEQYF.

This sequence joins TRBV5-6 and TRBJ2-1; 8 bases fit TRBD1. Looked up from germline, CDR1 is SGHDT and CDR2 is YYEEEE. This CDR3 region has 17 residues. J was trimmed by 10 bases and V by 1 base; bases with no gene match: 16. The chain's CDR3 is CASSLKFWTGSAKEQFF. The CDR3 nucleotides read TGTGCCAGCAGCTTGAAGTTTTGGACAGGGTCGGCGAAAGAGCAGTTCTTC.

The CDR3 sequence: CASSPGLAGEGVTQYF. The CDR3 DNA sequence: TGTGCCAGCAGTCCGGGACTAGCGGGAGAAGGGGTTACGCAGTATTTT. The chain is built from TRBV27 and TRBJ2-3; 14 bases are shared with TRBD2. The ends lost 5 bases at V and 8 bases at J; junction bases unmatched: 9. This CDR3 is built from 16 residues. Germline loops: CDR1 MNHEY, CDR2 SMNVEV (reference sequence).

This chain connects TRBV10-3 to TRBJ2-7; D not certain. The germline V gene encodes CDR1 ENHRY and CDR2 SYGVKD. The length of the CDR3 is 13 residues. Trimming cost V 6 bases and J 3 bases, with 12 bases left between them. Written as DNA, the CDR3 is TGTGCCATCAGGCAGGACCTTGACTACGAGCAGTACTTC. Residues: CAIRQDLDYEQYF.

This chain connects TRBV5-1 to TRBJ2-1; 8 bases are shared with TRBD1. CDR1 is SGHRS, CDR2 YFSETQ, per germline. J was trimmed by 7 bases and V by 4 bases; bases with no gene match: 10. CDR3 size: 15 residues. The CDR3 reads CASSLNRGSTNEQFF. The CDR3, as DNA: TGCGCCAGCAGCCTAAACAGGGGGTCAACGAATGAGCAGTTCTTC.

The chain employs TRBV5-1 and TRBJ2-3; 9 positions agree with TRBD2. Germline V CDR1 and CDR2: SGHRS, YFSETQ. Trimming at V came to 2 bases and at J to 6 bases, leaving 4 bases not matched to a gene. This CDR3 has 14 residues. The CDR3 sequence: CASSFSGLADTQYF. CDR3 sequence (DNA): TGCGCCAGCAGCTTTTCCGGACTAGCGGATACGCAGTATTTT.

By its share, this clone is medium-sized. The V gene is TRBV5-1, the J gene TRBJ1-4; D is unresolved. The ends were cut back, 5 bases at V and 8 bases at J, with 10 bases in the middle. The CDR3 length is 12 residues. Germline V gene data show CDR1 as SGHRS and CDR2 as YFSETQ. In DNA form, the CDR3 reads TGCGCCAGCAGGGAGGGCGGGGAAAAACTGTTTTTT. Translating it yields CASREGGEKLFF.